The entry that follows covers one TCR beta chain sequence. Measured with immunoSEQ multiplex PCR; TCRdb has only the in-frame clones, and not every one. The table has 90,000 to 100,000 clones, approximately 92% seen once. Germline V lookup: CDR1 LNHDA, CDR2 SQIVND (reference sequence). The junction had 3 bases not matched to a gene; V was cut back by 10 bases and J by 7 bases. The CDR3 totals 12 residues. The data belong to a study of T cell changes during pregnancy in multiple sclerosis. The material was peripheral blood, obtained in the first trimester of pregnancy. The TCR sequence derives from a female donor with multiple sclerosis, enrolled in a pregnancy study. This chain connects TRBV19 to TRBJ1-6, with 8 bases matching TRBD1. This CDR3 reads CATRTGNSPLHF. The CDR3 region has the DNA TGTGCCACCCGGACAGGGAATTCACCCCTCCACTTT.